This TCR beta chain was obtained from a study of blood T cell repertoires in COVID-19 (dated by TCRdb to 2018 to 2021). A note on the overall study: Collaborator samples came from the United States, Italy and Spain and covered acute and convalescent phases of COVID-19. The material from the prospective study consisted of cDNA or gDNA derived from T cells, B-cell-depleted T cells, or PBMCs. Subjects who had been exposed to COVID-19, were actively infected with it, or had recovered from it provided the deeply sampled blood TCRbeta repertoires that made up the dataset. The repertoires were released in a freely available public database meant as a resource for research on the immune response to SARS-CoV-2. Samples came from the ongoing ImmuneRACE study (first 160 participants) plus 1,254 subjects from 6 global collaborators. Nearly every sample came with metadata listing a de-identified subject ID, COVID-19 status, age in years and sex. Where available, HLA class I and class II types were obtained from metadata supplied by the sample provider rather than from assay-based typing. Study-wide findings and limitations: How much clinical and demographic metadata was included differed by source and by participant, and the metadata was provided uncurated.

Participants in the prospective study were aged roughly 18 to 89 years, lived in under 30 United States geographic areas, and enrolled through a virtual design. To assign participants to cohorts, the prospective study relied on clinical history that participants themselves reported in a screening survey and a study questionnaire. Exposed participants had been in contact, within 2 weeks of entering the study, with a person who had a PCR-confirmed or clinician-diagnosed case of COVID-19. In the prospective study, mobile phlebotomists collected whole blood, serum and a nasopharyngeal or oropharyngeal swab from each participant. Additional blood draws and questionnaires over an approximately two-month period could optionally be provided by prospective study participants. Blood samples from the prospective study were shipped frozen or at room temperature prior to DNA extraction. Compared with germline, V lacks 5 bases and J lacks 2 bases; bases without a gene match: 9. The CDR3 has 17 amino acids, counting the end cysteine and phenylalanine. Only the CDR3 portion is preserved as DNA: 51 bases, with reading frame beginning at the first base. From the germline V gene (reference sequence), CDR1 is MNHEY and CDR2 is SMNVEV.

The immunoSEQ Assay, a bias-controlled multiplex PCR, was used to amplify TCRbeta CDR3 regions from genomic DNA. Regarding the original processing steps: The number of nucleated cells in each sample was estimated from the amplification of reference gene primers within the assay. Sequence reads were collapsed and filtered to measure the absolute abundance of every unique TCRbeta CDR3 rearrangement. For each sample, productive Simpson clonality was calculated as the square root of Simpson's diversity index across productive rearrangements. TCRdb took over this immuneACCESS table, retaining in-frame rearrangements with V and J assigned. Such tables are incomplete; in checked studies, under half of the missing clones stem from an unresolved V gene, and the remainder is unexplained. V and J calls and clone size come straight from that table; D and trimming were deduced from the DNA. The table for this sample lists around 320,000 clones; just under 90% of them were counted only once. The top ten constitute less than 3.5% of the sample.

Remarks on this clone: Its target antigen remains unknown. Base-call qualities are not available, and no considerably larger clone is one nucleotide away.

In this chain, TRBV27 is recombined with TRBJ1-4; TRBD1 fits 9 bases in the junction. Source material: PBMCs or T cells enriched from blood (not recorded which). The sequence derives from a woman in her fifties or sixties who had been exposed to COVID-19. The DNA sequence follows: TGTGCCAGCAGTCGAATACAGGGGGCTAGGACTAATGAAAAACTGTTTTTT. This codes for CASSRIQGARTNEKLFF.